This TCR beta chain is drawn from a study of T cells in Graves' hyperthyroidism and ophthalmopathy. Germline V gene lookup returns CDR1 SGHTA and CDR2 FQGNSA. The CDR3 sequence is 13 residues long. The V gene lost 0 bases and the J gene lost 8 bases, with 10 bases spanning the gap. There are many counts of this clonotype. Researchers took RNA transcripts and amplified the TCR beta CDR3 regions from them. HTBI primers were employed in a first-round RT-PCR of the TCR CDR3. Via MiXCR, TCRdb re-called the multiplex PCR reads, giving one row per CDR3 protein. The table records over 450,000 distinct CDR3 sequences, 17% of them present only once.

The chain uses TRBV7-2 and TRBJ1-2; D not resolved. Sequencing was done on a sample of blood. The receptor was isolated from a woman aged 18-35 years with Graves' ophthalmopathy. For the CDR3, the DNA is TGTGCCAGCAGCTTAGCAGGTGGTGACGGCTACACCTTC. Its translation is CASSLAGGDGYTF.